This record looks at one T cell receptor (beta chain) sequence and its context. What it recognizes is unknown. Using immunoSEQ multiplex PCR, the repertoire was profiled, and TCRdb retains in-frame clones only, with some absent. The sample shows around 100,000 clones, more than 75% of them seen only once. This record belongs to a study of PD-L1 blockade in urothelial cancer. Overall study context: Previous chemotherapy exposure amounted to 0 to 3 regimens for patients. Blood yielded a median of approximately 140,000 T cells per sample. Study findings and constraints: Pretreatment TCR clonality in blood under the median foretold superior survival.

Time point given: pretreatment peripheral blood. Between 1 and 8 samples, pretreatment and on-treatment, were given by each patient. The source is a man in his fifties or sixties with urothelial cancer. This material consisted of PBMCs, taken around atezolizumab (anti-PD-L1) treatment.

CDR3 in DNA: TGTGCCAGCAGCTCCTCGGGACTAGCGGGACACACCGGGGAGCTGTTTTTT. This translates into CASSSSGLAGHTGELFF. The gene calls are TRBV7-2 and TRBJ2-2; the match to TRBD2 covers 13 bases. V gave up 4 bases and J gave up 3 bases; unmatched junction bases: 5. The CDR3 has 17 residues. CDR1 and CDR2 (germline): SGHTA, FQGNSA.